The 15 T cell receptor beta chains below were found in one sample sequenced in a study of T cell responses to AZD1222 COVID-19 vaccine. Sequencing used immunoSEQ multiplex PCR; TCRdb keeps in-frame clones, though not all of them. The data contain more than 100,000 clones, around 91% of them singletons. Sequenced material: peripheral blood, taken on day 0 of AZD1222 vaccination. The receptors were gathered from an adult in good health.

The chain carries TRBV7-9 and TRBJ1-2; the D gene is possibly TRBD1 (6 bases). The V and J ends lost 5 bases and 7 bases respectively, with 14 bases between them. CDR3 length: 13 amino acids. The germline V gene encodes CDR1 SEHNR and CDR2 FQNEAQ (reference sequence). The CDR3 DNA sequence: TGTGCCAGCAGCCGCGTCGGGACACCTGGCTACACCTTC. Its translation is CASSRVGTPGYTF.

The chain joins TRBV30 to TRBJ2-5, with 7 bases that match TRBD2. V lost 7 bases, J lost 5 bases, and 10 bases stayed unmatched. The CDR3 sequence is 13 residues long. CDR1 is GTSNPN and CDR2 is SVGIG in the germline V gene (reference sequence). The chain's CDR3 is CASHGGDGETQYF. CDR3 nucleotides: TGTGCCTCACATGGGGGGGACGGGGAGACCCAGTACTTC.

The rearrangement uses TRBV7-3 and TRBJ2-6; D uncertain. Germline CDR1 SGHTA, CDR2 FQGTGA. The ends were cut back, 5 bases at V and 5 bases at J, with 10 bases in the middle. The CDR3 is 14 amino acids. The CDR3, as DNA: TGTGCCAGCAGCCTGATCGAGCGGGCCAACGTCCTGACTTTC. Its translation is CASSLIERANVLTF.

The chain recombines TRBV5-1 with TRBJ2-7; 7 bases map to TRBD2. Per germline, CDR1 SGHRS and CDR2 YFSETQ. The CDR3 has 14 residues. Trimming removed 3 bases from V and 2 bases from J; junction bases left unmatched: 5. The CDR3 spells CASSWSGVTYEQYF. The CDR3, as DNA: TGCGCCAGCAGCTGGAGCGGGGTCACCTACGAGCAGTACTTC.

The CDR3 loop reads CASSQGGNEQFF. Here the CDR3 DNA reads TGCGCCAGCAGCCAAGGAGGTAATGAGCAGTTCTTC. The J gene is TRBJ2-1, the V gene TRBV4-1; D unresolved. The CDR3 has 12 amino acids. Germline loops: CDR1 MGHRA, CDR2 YSYEKL. Deletions cut 1 base from V and 7 bases from J, with 5 bases between.

The chain joins TRBV5-6 to TRBJ2-4; no definite D call. CDR3 length: 12 residues. Germline loops: CDR1 SGHDT, CDR2 YYEEEE. The ends were cut back, 0 bases at V and 9 bases at J, with 7 bases in the middle. The CDR3 spells CASSLGVTIQYF. CDR3 nucleotide sequence: TGTGCCAGCAGCTTGGGGGTAACCATTCAGTACTTC.

The chain uses TRBV6-5 and TRBJ1-1; no clear D. CDR3 length: 13 amino acids. Deletions cut 7 bases from V and 8 bases from J, with 17 bases between. Germline loops: CDR1 MNHEY, CDR2 SVGAGI. The DNA of the CDR3 is TGTGCCAGCACCCCGTTCGTGGGCCTCGAAGCTTTCTTT. Amino acids: CASTPFVGLEAFF.

The genes are TRBV7-2 and TRBJ1-2; weak D call: TRBD1 (5 bases). This CDR3 comprises 14 residues. V gave up 1 base and J gave up 4 bases, with 10 bases separating them. Germline lookup yields CDR1 SGHTA and CDR2 FQGNSA. CDR3 DNA sequence: TGTGCCAGCAGCTTAGGTGGGACGGCCTATGGCTACACCTTC. Protein product: CASSLGGTAYGYTF.

The gene calls are TRBV6-5 and TRBJ1-2; possible D gene TRBD1, 5 bases. Germline V gives CDR1 MNHEY, CDR2 SVGAGI. CDR3 size: 14 residues. V dropped 6 bases and J dropped 7 bases, with 18 bases sitting between them. CDR3 in DNA: TGTGCCAGCAGCCTCGTGGGGGGAACTGGTGGCTACACCTTC. It encodes CASSLVGGTGGYTF.

The chain is built from TRBV28 and TRBJ1-1; 8 nucleotides line up with TRBD1. The CDR3 totals 14 residues. Trimming removed 5 bases from V and 5 bases from J; junction bases left unmatched: 7. Germline V gene lookup returns CDR1 MDHEN and CDR2 SYDVKM. The CDR3 loop reads CASSPSGGWTEAFF. CDR3 sequence (DNA): TGTGCCAGCAGTCCATCAGGGGGCTGGACTGAAGCTTTCTTT.

The gene calls are TRBV2 and TRBJ1-1; D is uncertain. Deletions cut 6 bases from V and 3 bases from J, with 14 bases between. Germline CDR1 and CDR2: SNHLY and FYNNEI. The CDR3 length is 14 residues. The CDR3 here is CASRALSRDTEAFF. CDR3 nucleotides: TGTGCCAGCAGGGCACTCTCTAGGGACACTGAAGCTTTCTTT.

The J gene is TRBJ2-7, the V gene TRBV9, with 11 bases aligning to TRBD2. The CDR3 is made up of 14 amino acids. Trimming took 0 bases from V and 4 from J; bases not matched to a gene: 0. Germline CDR1 is SGDLS and CDR2 is YYNGEE. CDR3 sequence (DNA): TGTGCCAGCAGCGTAGGACTAGCGGGGTACGAGCAGTACTTC. Protein product: CASSVGLAGYEQYF. The full variable domain, completed using reference TRBV9 and TRBJ2-7, is DSGVTQTPKHLITATGQRVTLRCSPRSGDLSVYWYQQSLDQGLQFLIQYYNGEERAKGNILERFSAQQFPDLHSELNLSSLELGDSALYFCASSVGLAGYEQYFGPGTRLTVT.

CDR3 loop: CATSRDGGGQDSPLHF. The CDR3, as DNA: TGTGCCACCAGCAGAGATGGTGGGGGGCAGGATTCACCCCTCCACTTT. The chain recombines TRBV15 with TRBJ1-6; TRBD1 is a possible D gene (6 bases). Germline CDR1 reads LNHNV; CDR2 reads YYDKDF (reference sequence). This CDR3 has 16 amino acids. V lost 0 bases and J lost 8, with 14 bases in between.

The chain links TRBV7-2 to TRBJ1-3; tentative D call: TRBD1 (5 bases). The CDR3 consists of 17 residues. Trimming removed 2 bases from V and 2 bases from J, with 16 bases in between. Germline V gene sequence: CDR1 SGHTA, CDR2 FQGNSA. This chain's CDR3 is CASSLFSIGGTGNTIYF. Written as DNA, the CDR3 is TGTGCCAGCAGCTTATTCTCGATCGGGGGGACTGGAAACACCATATATTTT.

This clone occurred once. This rearrangement joins TRBV3-1 (or the pseudogene TRBV3-2) to TRBJ1-1, with 7 bases aligning to TRBD1. V was pared by 1 base and J by 10 bases, with 6 bases of the junction left unmatched. The CDR3 is made up of 13 amino acids. Germline V gene data show CDR1 as LGHDT and CDR2 as YNNKEL (reference sequence). Written as DNA, the CDR3 is TGTGCCAGCAGCCAAGCCTCCGACAGGGCAGCTTTCTTT. Protein product: CASSQASDRAAFF.